This TCR beta chain is from a study of PD-1 blockade in classical Hodgkin lymphoma. Regarding the study as a whole: Complete responders' diversity at baseline resembled that of newly diagnosed patients. The study found that TCR diversity rose significantly by C4D1 in CD4+ but not CD8+ cells.

The repertoire was sequenced with immunoSEQ multiplex PCR; TCRdb's copy has only in-frame clones and lacks some. Of 85,000 to 90,000 clones listed, about nine tenths are singletons. A word on this clone: Its cognate antigen is unknown. The same CDR3 also results from other DNA sequences found in this sample.

From germline, CDR1 is MDHEN and CDR2 SYDVKM. The CDR3 length is 11 residues. V lost 3 bases and J 4 bases, leaving 4 bases between the germline ends. Time point reported: cycle 4 day 1 (C4D1), after more than 5 weeks of nivolumab. All patients relapsed after autologous stem cell transplantation, and brentuximab vedotin exposure varied. The clonotype originates from a human donor with classical Hodgkin lymphoma. The sequencing used peripheral blood mononuclear cells (PBMCs), collected before the fourth cycle of nivolumab. The J gene is TRBJ2-7, the V gene TRBV28, with D unresolved. The CDR3 DNA follows: TGTGCCAGCAGTTTCGCTTACGAGCAGTACTTC. Its translation: CASSFAYEQYF.